This T cell receptor beta chain appears in the sequencing data of a study of shared clonotypes between healthy human individuals. General observations from the study: Larger estimated richness was generally seen in naive subsets than in memory subsets. Generation probability values for non-shared clonotypes were lower than those for clonotypes shared by all four donors.

Comments on this clone: Its antigen is unidentified.

V was pared by 6 bases and J by 5 bases, with 7 bases of the junction left unmatched. Germline V lookup: CDR1 ENHRY, CDR2 SYGVKD. The CDR3 consists of 15 residues. Measured with immunoSEQ multiplex PCR; TCRdb has only the in-frame clones, and not every one. The table has over a million clones, about 80% seen once. The clonotype comes from a man aged 18 to 30 in good health. Some clones in this sample may be carry-over from other donors' samples. The chain is built from TRBV10-3 and TRBJ2-5, with 12 positions matching TRBD2. The specimen sequenced was memory CD4+ T cells from PBMCs. Stated subset: CD45RA-negative fraction. The CDR3 sequence: CAISQRLAGEETQYF. The CDR3 DNA reads TGTGCCATCAGCCAAAGACTAGCGGGAGAGGAGACCCAGTACTTC.